The entry that follows covers one T cell receptor (beta chain) sequence. In each PCR, synthetic TCR analog templates were spiked in. Using immunoSEQ multiplex PCR, the repertoire was profiled, and TCRdb retains in-frame clones only, with some absent. The sample has fewer than 55,000 clones, more than 75% seen once. The germline gives CDR1 MNHNS, CDR2 SASEGT. Between the trimmed V and J ends, which lost 6 bases and 1 base, there was a span of 9 bases. This CDR3 has 13 residues. These data originate in a study of PD-L1 blockade in urothelial cancer. Study-wide background: Of roughly 30 patients, about 25 were males with bladder-origin urothelial cancer. It was at 3 weeks (second dose) and 6 weeks after treatment start that blood was analyzed.

Specimen: PBMCs, collected around atezolizumab (anti-PD-L1) treatment. This chain links TRBV6-1 with TRBJ1-1, with D unclear. The source of this sequence is a man between 65 and 85 years old with urothelial cancer. CDR3 sequence (DNA): TGTGCCAGCAGGGCGGCCGAGAACACTGAAGCTTTCTTT. The encoded protein is CASRAAENTEAFF.